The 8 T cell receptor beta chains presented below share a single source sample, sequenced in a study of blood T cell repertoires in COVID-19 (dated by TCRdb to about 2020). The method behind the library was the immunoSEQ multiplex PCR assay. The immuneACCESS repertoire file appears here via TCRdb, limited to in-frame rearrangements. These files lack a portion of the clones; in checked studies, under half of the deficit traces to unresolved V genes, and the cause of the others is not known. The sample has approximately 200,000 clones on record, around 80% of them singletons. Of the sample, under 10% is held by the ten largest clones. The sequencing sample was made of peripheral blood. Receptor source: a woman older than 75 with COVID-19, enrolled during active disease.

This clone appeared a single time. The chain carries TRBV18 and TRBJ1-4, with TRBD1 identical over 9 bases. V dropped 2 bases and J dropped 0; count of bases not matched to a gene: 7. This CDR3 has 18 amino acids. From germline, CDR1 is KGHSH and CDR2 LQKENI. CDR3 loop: CASSPFTGQGSTNEKLFF. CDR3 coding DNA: TGTGCCAGCTCACCATTTACGGGACAGGGATCAACTAATGAAAAACTGTTTTTT.

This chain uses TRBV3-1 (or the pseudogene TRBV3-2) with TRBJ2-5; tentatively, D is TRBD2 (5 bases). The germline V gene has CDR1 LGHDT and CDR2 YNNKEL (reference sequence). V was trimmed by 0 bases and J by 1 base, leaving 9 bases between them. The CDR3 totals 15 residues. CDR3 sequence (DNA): TGTGCCAGCAGCCAAGATGTTGGGAGCCAAGAGACCCAGTACTTC. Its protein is CASSQDVGSQETQYF.

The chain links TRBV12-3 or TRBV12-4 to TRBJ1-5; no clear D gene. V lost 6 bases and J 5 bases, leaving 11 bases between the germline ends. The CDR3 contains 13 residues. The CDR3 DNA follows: TGTGCCAGCAGGATAGACGGAGATCAGCCCCAGCATTTT. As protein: CASRIDGDQPQHF.

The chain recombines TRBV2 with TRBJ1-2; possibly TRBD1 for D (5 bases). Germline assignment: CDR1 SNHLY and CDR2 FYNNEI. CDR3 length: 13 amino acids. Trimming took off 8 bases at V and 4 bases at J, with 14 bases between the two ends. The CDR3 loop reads CASLMGTSYGYTF. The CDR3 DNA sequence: TGTGCCAGCCTTATGGGGACTTCCTATGGCTACACCTTC.

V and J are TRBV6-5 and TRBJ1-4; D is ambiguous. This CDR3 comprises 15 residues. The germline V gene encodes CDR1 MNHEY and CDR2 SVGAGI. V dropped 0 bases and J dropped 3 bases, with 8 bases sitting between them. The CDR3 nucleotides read TGTGCCAGCAGTTACTCGAGGGAACCTAATGAAAAACTGTTTTTT. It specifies CASSYSREPNEKLFF.

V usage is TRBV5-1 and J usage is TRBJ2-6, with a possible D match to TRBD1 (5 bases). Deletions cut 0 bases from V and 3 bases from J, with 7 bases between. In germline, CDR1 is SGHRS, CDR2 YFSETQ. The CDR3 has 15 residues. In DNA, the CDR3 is TGCGCCAGCAGCTTGGCTGGACATGGGGCCAACGTCCTGACTTTC. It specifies CASSLAGHGANVLTF.

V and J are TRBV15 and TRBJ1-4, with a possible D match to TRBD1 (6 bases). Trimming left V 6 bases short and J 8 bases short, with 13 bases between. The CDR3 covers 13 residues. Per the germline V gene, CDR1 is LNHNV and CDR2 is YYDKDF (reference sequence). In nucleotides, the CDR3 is TGTGCCACCAGTTTTTTTGGGGGCGAAAAACTGTTTTTT. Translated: CATSFFGGEKLFF.

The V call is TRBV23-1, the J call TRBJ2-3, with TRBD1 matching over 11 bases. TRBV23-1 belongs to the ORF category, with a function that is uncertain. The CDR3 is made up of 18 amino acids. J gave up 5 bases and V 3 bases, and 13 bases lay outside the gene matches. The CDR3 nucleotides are TGCGCCAGCAGTCACCTGGAGGGGACAGGGGGGTGTGGAGATACGCAGTATTTT. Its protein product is CASSHLEGTGGCGDTQYF.